This note documents a single T cell receptor beta chain sequence. Trimming removed 5 bases from V and 6 bases from J; junction bases left unmatched: 6. Germline-derived CDR1 and CDR2 are SEHNR and FQNEAQ (reference sequence). This CDR3 has 13 residues. The data were taken from a study of somatic mutations in cytotoxic T cells in rheumatoid arthritis. Sequencing was performed with immunoSEQ multiplex PCR; in TCRdb, only in-frame clones are kept and a portion is missing. The data hold roughly 20,000 clones, with approximately 80% observed a single time. This chain joins TRBV7-9 and TRBJ2-7; 8 positions match TRBD1. Sequences were obtained from CD8+ T cells sorted from blood. This sequence originates from an adult with rheumatoid arthritis. CDR3 protein: CASSAGQGGEQYF. DNA of the CDR3: TGTGCCAGCAGCGCCGGACAGGGCGGCGAGCAGTACTTC.